A selection of T cell receptor beta chains follows, all from one sample in a study of blood T cell repertoires in COVID-19. Data came from immunoSEQ multiplex PCR; TCRdb stores just in-frame clones and leaves some out. The sample has roughly 66,000 clones, roughly nine tenths seen once; the top ten hold under 8.5%. The sample taken for sequencing was peripheral blood. These receptors came from a human donor in a cohort sampled during active COVID-19. Each CDR3 is given with its conserved first and last residue. Fields, in order: CDR3 DNA, CDR3 protein, J gene, D gene, clone size, V gene. A D gene is named only where the DNA matches it firmly. Some rows have no size entry. The others give once, few or many, or a class for an expanded clone.

cdr3_nt: TGTGCCAGTAGTCCCGGGGGGGGTCATGTAAATACGCAGTATTTT
cdr3_aa: CASSPGGGHVNTQYF
j_call: TRBJ2-3
d_call: TRBD2
clone_size: NA
v_call: TRBV19

cdr3_nt: TGTGCCAGCTCGCTTACTAGCGGGATGGGGAATGAGCAGTTCTTC
cdr3_aa: CASSLTSGMGNEQFF
j_call: TRBJ2-1
d_call: TRBD2
clone_size: NA
v_call: TRBV18

cdr3_nt: TGTGCCAGCAGTTACTCGACTAGCGGGGGGGGGCGTACGCAGTATTTT
cdr3_aa: CASSYSTSGGGRTQYF
j_call: TRBJ2-3
d_call: TRBD2
clone_size: NA
v_call: TRBV6-5

cdr3_nt: TGTGCCAGCAGTCGGGACAGGGCCGGTTCACCCCTCCACTTT
cdr3_aa: CASSRDRAGSPLHF
j_call: TRBJ1-6
d_call: TRBD1
clone_size: NA
v_call: TRBV6-5

cdr3_nt: TGTGCCAGCAGCCAAGTAGGGATCGGACAGGGGCTCCGCCAGTACTTC
cdr3_aa: CASSQVGIGQGLRQYF
j_call: TRBJ2-5
d_call: TRBD1
clone_size: NA
v_call: TRBV3-1/TRBV3-2

cdr3_nt: TGTGCCAGCAGTTCCGGGACAGGGGACTATGGCTACACCTTC
cdr3_aa: CASSSGTGDYGYTF
j_call: TRBJ1-2
d_call: TRBD1
clone_size: NA
v_call: TRBV5-4

cdr3_nt: TGTGCCACCAGGCGTCCAGGACAGGAGACCCAGTACTTC
cdr3_aa: CATRRPGQETQYF
j_call: TRBJ2-5
d_call: NA
clone_size: once
v_call: TRBV19

cdr3_nt: TGCGCCAGCAGCCCGACAGGGGATGGCTACACCTTC
cdr3_aa: CASSPTGDGYTF
j_call: TRBJ1-2
d_call: TRBD1
clone_size: once
v_call: TRBV5-1

cdr3_nt: TGCGCCAGCAGCCCCACTACGTCGGGGGACGGGGGCTACACCTTC
cdr3_aa: CASSPTTSGDGGYTF
j_call: TRBJ1-2
d_call: NA
clone_size: NA
v_call: TRBV4-3

cdr3_nt: TGTGCCAGCTCACCGGTCCATACAGGGATTACTGGCAATCAGCCCCAGCATTTT
cdr3_aa: CASSPVHTGITGNQPQHF
j_call: TRBJ1-5
d_call: NA
clone_size: NA
v_call: TRBV18

cdr3_nt: TGTGCCAGCAGCTTTAACGGGGGAGAGACCCAGTACTTC
cdr3_aa: CASSFNGGETQYF
j_call: TRBJ2-5
d_call: NA
clone_size: NA
v_call: TRBV7-3

cdr3_nt: TGTGCCAGCAGCCCGTACACACCTGGACTAGCGGGGGTTACAGATACGCAGTATTTT
cdr3_aa: CASSPYTPGLAGVTDTQYF
j_call: TRBJ2-3
d_call: TRBD2
clone_size: NA
v_call: TRBV3-1/TRBV3-2

cdr3_nt: TGTGCCAGCTCCCGGGACAGGGTAAATGAAAAACTGTTTTTT
cdr3_aa: CASSRDRVNEKLFF
j_call: TRBJ1-4
d_call: TRBD1
clone_size: once
v_call: TRBV19

cdr3_nt: TGCGCCAGCTCCGGGACAGGGGGAATCTATGGCTACACCTTC
cdr3_aa: CASSGTGGIYGYTF
j_call: TRBJ1-2
d_call: TRBD1
clone_size: NA
v_call: TRBV5-1

cdr3_nt: TGTGCCAGCAGCTTGGTCAGGCAATCCCTCACTGAAGCTTTCTTT
cdr3_aa: CASSLVRQSLTEAFF
j_call: TRBJ1-1
d_call: NA
clone_size: NA
v_call: TRBV5-4

cdr3_nt: TGTGCCAGCAGCCCCACCGGGACTAGTGAGTTCTTC
cdr3_aa: CASSPTGTSEFF
j_call: TRBJ2-1
d_call: TRBD2
clone_size: NA
v_call: TRBV7-9

cdr3_nt: TGCGCCAGCAGCCAAGAGCGGGGGGTGAGCGATGAGCAGTTCTTC
cdr3_aa: CASSQERGVSDEQFF
j_call: TRBJ2-1
d_call: TRBD2
clone_size: NA
v_call: TRBV4-3

cdr3_nt: TGTGCCAGCAGCCAACTAACTAGCGGGACCACAGATACGCAGTATTTT
cdr3_aa: CASSQLTSGTTDTQYF
j_call: TRBJ2-3
d_call: TRBD2
clone_size: NA
v_call: TRBV7-9

cdr3_nt: TGTGCCACCAGCAGAGATCCCGGCCGGGTGGCAACTAATGAAAAACTGTTTTTT
cdr3_aa: CATSRDPGRVATNEKLFF
j_call: TRBJ1-4
d_call: NA
clone_size: NA
v_call: TRBV15

cdr3_nt: TGTGCCAGCAGTGTCGAGGGTTTTGGCACAGATACGCAGTATTTT
cdr3_aa: CASSVEGFGTDTQYF
j_call: TRBJ2-3
d_call: NA
clone_size: few
v_call: TRBV2

cdr3_nt: TGTGCCAGTAGTATCCGGGACAGGGCCCCCTTAAACGGAAACACCATATATTTT
cdr3_aa: CASSIRDRAPLNGNTIYF
j_call: TRBJ1-3
d_call: TRBD1
clone_size: NA
v_call: TRBV19